This entry lists 17 T cell receptor beta chains sequenced from one sample in a study of blood T cell repertoires in COVID-19. Repertoires were generated with immunoSEQ multiplex PCR, while TCRdb's copy carries only in-frame clones and drops some. The sample contains 140,000 to 150,000 clones, about 85% of which appear only once. Sequencing used peripheral blood. These receptors originate from a woman in her 40s with active or convalescent COVID-19.

The CDR3 DNA reads as TGTGCCAGCTCACCTCGGCAGGGGGATGTCTATGAGCAGTTCTTC. This codes for CASSPRQGDVYEQFF. The rearrangement uses TRBV18 and TRBJ2-1; TRBD1 matches at 7 bases. With V trimmed by 3 bases and J by 8 bases, 10 bases remained unmatched. This CDR3 spans 15 amino acids. From germline, CDR1 is KGHSH and CDR2 LQKENI.

This clone was observed a few times. V gene TRBV2 combines with J gene TRBJ1-1; the match to TRBD1 covers 8 bases. This CDR3 is built from 15 residues. V lost 6 bases to trimming and J lost 4 bases; unmatched junction nucleotides: 10. The germline gives CDR1 SNHLY, CDR2 FYNNEI. The CDR3 here is CASSLRQGWVTEAFF. CDR3 bases: TGTGCCAGCAGCCTACGACAGGGGTGGGTCACTGAAGCTTTCTTT. Using reference TRBV2 and TRBJ1-1 for the parts outside the CDR3, the full variable domain is EPEVTQTPSHQVTQMGQEVILRCVPISNHLYFYWYRQILGQKVEFLVSFYNNEISEKSEIFDDQFSVERPDGSNFTLKIRSTKLEDSAMYFCASSLRQGWVTEAFFGQGTRLTVV.

This clone appeared a single time. This chain uses TRBV6-1 with TRBJ2-1, with 8 bases matching TRBD2. Germline values: CDR1 MNHNS, CDR2 SASEGT. The CDR3 has 17 amino acids. V lost 2 bases and J lost 6; bases outside the gene matches: 12. CDR3 region: CASSESDMRGVLNEQFF. The DNA of the CDR3 is TGTGCCAGCAGTGAATCCGACATGCGGGGGGTCCTCAATGAGCAGTTCTTC.

The chain uses TRBV6-1 and TRBJ2-7; the D gene is possibly TRBD1 (5 bases). In germline, CDR1 is MNHNS, CDR2 SASEGT. The CDR3 is 14 residues long. The V end was cut by 3 bases, the J end by 4 bases, with 13 bases between. CDR3 region: CASSDRRQTYEQYF. The CDR3 DNA sequence: TGTGCCAGCAGTGACAGGCGACAGACGTACGAGCAGTACTTC.

This clone came up a few times. The rearrangement links TRBV29-1 to TRBJ2-1; TRBD2 aligns across 12 bases. The CDR3 spans 16 residues. In germline, CDR1 is SQVTM, CDR2 ANQGSEA. The V segment lost 7 bases and the J segment 4 bases; nucleotides outside the gene matches: 11. In DNA form, the CDR3 reads TGCAGCGCTACCGGACTAGCGGGGTCCCAATACAATGAGCAGTTCTTC. As protein: CSATGLAGSQYNEQFF.

This chain connects TRBV12-3 or TRBV12-4 to TRBJ1-1, with a tentative D call TRBD1 (5 bases). Trimming removed 5 bases at V and 10 bases at J, with 17 bases between. The CDR3 is 13 amino acids. CDR3: CASSLQGVVGAFF. The CDR3 bases are TGTGCCAGCAGTCTCCAGGGCGTCGTTGGAGCTTTCTTT.

The genes are TRBV6-5 and TRBJ2-3; the match to TRBD2 covers 7 bases. The germline CDR1 and CDR2 sequences are MNHEY and SVGAGI. V lost 2 bases to trimming and J lost 4 bases; unmatched junction nucleotides: 0. The CDR3 has 13 residues. CDR3 in DNA: TGTGCCAGCAGTTACGCGGGGGCAGATACGCAGTATTTT. Its translation: CASSYAGADTQYF.

This rearrangement joins TRBV27 to TRBJ1-2; TRBD1 aligns across 7 bases. V shed 3 bases and J 7 bases; nucleotides not matched to a gene: 8. The CDR3 totals 14 residues. Germline V gene data show CDR1 as MNHEY and CDR2 as SMNVEV (reference sequence). CDR3 region: CASSFNRGKGGYTF. The CDR3, as DNA: TGTGCCAGCAGTTTCAACAGGGGAAAAGGTGGCTACACCTTC.

The V gene is TRBV6-5, the J gene TRBJ1-2, with D unresolved. Trimming removed 5 bases from V and 4 bases from J, with 14 bases in between. CDR3 length: 14 amino acids. Germline V gene sequence: CDR1 MNHEY, CDR2 SVGAGI. The DNA for the CDR3 is TGTGCCAGCAGTCCTGTAGCCCGGGGCTATGGCTACACCTTC. It yields the protein CASSPVARGYGYTF.

The chain recombines TRBV24-1 with TRBJ2-5, with 8 positions matching TRBD1. Trimming at V came to 4 bases and at J to 5 bases, leaving 8 bases not matched to a gene. Germline values: CDR1 KGHDR, CDR2 SFDVKD. This CDR3 comprises 15 residues. The CDR3 is CATSESQGAGETQYF. CDR3 sequence (DNA): TGTGCCACCAGTGAGTCCCAGGGGGCTGGGGAGACCCAGTACTTC.

The chain couples TRBV7-2 to TRBJ2-1, with TRBD2 matching over 14 bases. V was clipped by 5 bases and J by 9 bases; unmatched bases: 6. The germline gives CDR1 SGHTA, CDR2 FQGNSA. This CDR3 has 15 residues. The CDR3 here is CASSLGLAGGLEQFF. CDR3 coding DNA: TGTGCCAGCAGCCTTGGACTAGCGGGAGGTCTTGAGCAGTTCTTC.

The rearrangement uses TRBV27 and TRBJ1-4; 12 bases fit TRBD1. The CDR3 spans 19 residues. CDR1 is MNHEY and CDR2 is SMNVEV in the germline V gene (reference sequence). V lost 4 bases and J lost 7; bases outside the gene matches: 16. The CDR3, as DNA: TGTGCCAGCAGTTCCTACTCTTCCGGGACAGGGGGCGCGGGTGAAAAACTGTTTTTT. Protein: CASSSYSSGTGGAGEKLFF.

V gene TRBV6-6 combines with J gene TRBJ1-1; a possible D gene is TRBD1 (6 bases). CDR3 length equals 14 residues. Trimming cost V 0 bases and J 5 bases, with 10 bases left between them. Germline CDR1 is MNHNY and CDR2 is SVGAGI (reference sequence). The CDR3 spells CASSYSGQSTEAFF. As DNA, the CDR3 is TGTGCCAGCAGTTACTCCGGACAGTCAACTGAAGCTTTCTTT.

The count of this clone is one. V gene TRBV7-2 combines with J gene TRBJ2-3, with D possibly matching TRBD2 (6 bases). With 4 bases removed from V and 6 bases from J, the gap between germline ends came to 14 bases. Germline lookup yields CDR1 SGHTA and CDR2 FQGNSA. CDR3 length equals 14 residues. The CDR3 loop reads CASSSLGGADTQYF. CDR3 nucleotide sequence: TGTGCCAGCAGCTCGCTCGGGGGAGCGGATACGCAGTATTTT.

V gene TRBV14 combines with J gene TRBJ1-2; TRBD1 might be the D (5 bases). The germline gives CDR1 SGHDN, CDR2 FVKESK. The CDR3 is 15 amino acids. The V gene lost 3 bases and the J gene lost 6 bases, with 17 bases spanning the gap. The CDR3 DNA follows: TGTGCCAGCAGCCAGTATGGCAGGGTTTGGAATGGCTACACCTTC. It specifies CASSQYGRVWNGYTF.

The chain is built from TRBV27 and TRBJ1-1, with D perhaps TRBD1 (5 bases). Germline CDR1 reads MNHEY; CDR2 reads SMNVEV (reference sequence). Trimming stripped 9 bases from V and 8 bases from J, with 25 bases between. The length of the CDR3 is 15 residues. The CDR3 loop is CASSNRTGGMREAFF. CDR3 coding DNA: TGTGCCAGTTCGAACAGGACTGGAGGGATGCGGGAAGCTTTCTTT.

The J gene is TRBJ1-5, the V gene TRBV5-6; no clear D. Between the trimmed V and J ends, which lost 0 bases and 5 bases, there was a span of 12 bases. CDR1 is SGHDT and CDR2 is YYEEEE in the germline V gene. The CDR3 has 15 amino acids. CDR3 residues: CASSLGAARDQPQHF. CDR3 nucleotide sequence: TGTGCCAGCAGCTTGGGGGCAGCGAGGGATCAGCCCCAGCATTTT.